This passage covers 13 T cell receptor beta chains from one sample sequenced in a study of shared clonotypes between healthy human individuals. Profiling relied on immunoSEQ multiplex PCR, and the TCRdb table lists in-frame clones only, not all of them. The sample consists of hundreds of thousands of clones, roughly 96% of them appearing once. CD8 cells regarded as naive lacked CD45RO, were positively chosen for CCR7, and omitted terminally differentiated effector memory CD45RA+ cells. Sequencing input: naive CD8+ T cells sorted from blood. These receptors were taken from a woman in her twenties or thirties in good health.

The chain links TRBV7-7 to TRBJ2-7, with D unclear. V lost 0 bases and J lost 6, with 9 bases in between. The CDR3 sequence is 13 residues long. The germline V gene encodes CDR1 SSHAT and CDR2 FNYEAQ (reference sequence). The CDR3: CASSLAGSAEQYF. The CDR3 DNA sequence: TGTGCCAGCAGCTTAGCGGGCAGCGCCGAGCAGTACTTC.

The chain links TRBV6-5 to TRBJ1-1; TRBD1 might be the D (6 bases). Germline V gives CDR1 MNHEY, CDR2 SVGAGI. The CDR3 consists of 14 residues. The V end lost 6 bases, the J end lost 1 base, and 12 bases lay between the germline ends. The CDR3 sequence: CASSYMTGNTEAFF. The CDR3 DNA sequence: TGTGCCAGCAGCTATATGACAGGGAACACTGAAGCTTTCTTT.

This sequence joins TRBV1 and TRBJ2-5; the D call in the table, TRBD2, was not verified against the DNA. TRBV1 is tagged as a pseudogene. CDR3 size: 18 residues. CDR3 DNA: TGCACCAGCAGCCAAACTCCAGCGGGAGTGGGAGGTGGAGAGACCCAGTACTTC. Translated, it gives CTSSQTPAGVGGGETQYF.

The V call is TRBV7-9, the J call TRBJ1-1; D is unclear. Germline V gene data show CDR1 as SEHNR and CDR2 as FQNEAQ (reference sequence). This CDR3 spans 13 amino acids. The V gene lost 6 bases and the J gene lost 6 bases, with 14 bases spanning the gap. The CDR3 DNA reads as TGTGCCAGCAGTCCCCCGATCCCGGCTGAAGCTTTCTTT. Residues: CASSPPIPAEAFF. Full variable domain (missing parts from reference TRBV7-9 and TRBJ1-1): DTGVSQNPRHKITKRGQNVTFRCDPISEHNRLYWYRQTLGQGPEFLTYFQNEAQLEKSRLLSDRFSAERPKGSFSTLEIQRTEQGDSAMYLCASSPPIPAEAFFGQGTRLTVV.

This chain joins TRBV7-9 and TRBJ2-1, with no clear D. Trimming stripped 3 bases from V and 8 bases from J, with 8 bases between. This CDR3 region has 12 residues. CDR1 and CDR2 (germline): SEHNR, FQNEAQ (reference sequence). The CDR3 nucleotides are TGTGCCAGCAGCTTTTGGAAAGATGAGCAGTTCTTC. This translates into CASSFWKDEQFF.

The chain couples TRBV27 to TRBJ2-7; D gene ambiguous. Germline CDR1 reads MNHEY; CDR2 reads SMNVEV (reference sequence). There are 11 residues in the CDR3. V was trimmed by 8 bases and J by 0 bases, leaving 5 bases between them. CDR3 protein: CASGLSYEQYF. CDR3 bases: TGTGCCAGCGGGCTCTCCTACGAGCAGTACTTC.

The chain is built from TRBV5-6 and TRBJ1-3, with D hard to call. V was clipped by 0 bases and J by 5 bases, with 6 bases between them. Germline V CDR1 and CDR2: SGHDT, YYEEEE. The CDR3 sequence is 13 residues long. CDR3 sequence reads: CASSLAQRNTIYF. CDR3 in DNA: TGTGCCAGCAGCTTGGCCCAGCGAAACACCATATATTTT. Full variable domain (outside the CDR3, taken from reference TRBV5-6 and TRBJ1-3): DAGVTQSPTHLIKTRGQQVTLRCSPKSGHDTVSWYQQALGQGPQFIFQYYEEEERQRGNFPDRFSGHQFPNYSSELNVNALLLGDSALYLCASSLAQRNTIYFGEGSWLTVV.

CDR3 bases: TGTGCCAGTACCTTCCAGCGGGAGTGGGGGAAGGAGCAGTTCTTC. Residues: CASTFQREWGKEQFF. V gene TRBV28 combines with J gene TRBJ2-1; 8 bases fit TRBD2. After removal of 9 bases from V and 10 bases from J, the junction contained 17 bases not matched to a gene. This CDR3 is built from 15 residues. Germline assignment: CDR1 MDHEN and CDR2 SYDVKM.

The chain employs TRBV9 and TRBJ1-1, with unresolved D. The CDR3 loop spans 13 amino acids. The V end was cut by 2 bases, the J end by 3 bases, with 8 bases between. The germline V gene has CDR1 SGDLS and CDR2 YYNGEE. The CDR3 sequence: CASSVESYTEAFF. The CDR3 coding sequence is TGTGCCAGCAGCGTCGAGTCGTACACTGAAGCTTTCTTT.

This rearrangement joins TRBV2 to TRBJ1-4, with D perhaps matching TRBD1 (5 bases). From germline, CDR1 is SNHLY and CDR2 FYNNEI. The CDR3 runs to 14 residues. Trimming left V 3 bases short and J 4 bases short, with 9 bases between. CDR3 sequence reads: CASSDGAGNEKLFF. The CDR3 bases are TGTGCCAGCAGTGACGGGGCCGGTAATGAAAAACTGTTTTTT.

The V call is TRBV19, the J call TRBJ1-5; the D gene is possibly TRBD1 (6 bases). The V end lost 5 bases, the J end lost 2 bases, and 7 bases lay between the germline ends. The CDR3 sequence is 13 residues long. CDR1 is LNHDA and CDR2 is SQIVND in the germline V gene (reference sequence). The CDR3: CASSHRGNQPQHF. Written as DNA, the CDR3 is TGTGCCAGTAGTCACAGGGGCAATCAGCCCCAGCATTTT.

About this clone: Other nucleotide sequences from this sample produce the same CDR3. V is TRBV28 and J is TRBJ1-1; D remains unclear. Per the germline V gene, CDR1 is MDHEN and CDR2 is SYDVKM. There are 13 residues in the CDR3. The germline V and J ends were trimmed by 6 bases and 2 bases, with 10 bases remaining between them. CDR3 sequence reads: CASSPVGNTEAFF. In DNA form, the CDR3 reads TGTGCCAGCAGCCCCGTGGGCAACACTGAAGCTTTCTTT.

The chain carries TRBV19 and TRBJ2-2; 7 bases are shared with TRBD2. Per the germline V gene, CDR1 is LNHDA and CDR2 is SQIVND (reference sequence). Losses at the gene ends were 2 bases for V and 2 bases for J; bases not matched to a gene: 2. The CDR3 is 15 residues long. CDR3: CASSITSENTGELFF. In DNA form, the CDR3 reads TGTGCCAGTAGTATAACTAGCGAAAACACCGGGGAGCTGTTTTTT.